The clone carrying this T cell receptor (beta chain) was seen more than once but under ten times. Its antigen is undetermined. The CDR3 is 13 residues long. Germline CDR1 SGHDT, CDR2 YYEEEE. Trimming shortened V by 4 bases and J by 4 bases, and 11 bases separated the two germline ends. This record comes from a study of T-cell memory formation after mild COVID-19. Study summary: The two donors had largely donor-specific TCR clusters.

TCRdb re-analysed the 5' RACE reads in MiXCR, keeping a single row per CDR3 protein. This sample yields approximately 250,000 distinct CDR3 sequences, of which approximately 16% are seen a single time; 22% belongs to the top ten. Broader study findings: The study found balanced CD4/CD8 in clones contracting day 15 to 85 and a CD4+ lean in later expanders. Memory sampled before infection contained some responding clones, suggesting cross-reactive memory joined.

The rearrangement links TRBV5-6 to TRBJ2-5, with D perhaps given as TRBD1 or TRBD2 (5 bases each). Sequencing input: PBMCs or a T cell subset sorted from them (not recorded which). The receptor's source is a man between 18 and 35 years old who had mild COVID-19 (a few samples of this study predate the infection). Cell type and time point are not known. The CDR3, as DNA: TGTGCCAGCAGCGTAACTAGGGGAGAGACCCAGTACTTC. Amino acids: CASSVTRGETQYF.